What follows describes a single T cell receptor beta chain. Its antigen is currently not known. One base away there is no much larger clone; base qualities are not given. This record comes from a study of graft-versus-host responses after intestinal transplantation (dated by TCRdb to the early 2020s). With regard to the full study: Multivisceral, liver-intestinal, or isolated intestinal transplants were received by the recipients. Every recipient was given anti-thymocyte globulin induction, followed by roughly 3 years of maintenance tacrolimus and steroids. Graft-versus-host and host-versus-graft alloreactive T cell clones were tracked in the graft, circulation and bone marrow after intestinal transplantation using bulk TCR-beta CDR3 sequencing. Alloreactive clones were identified by sequencing pre-transplant mixed lymphocyte reaction products and comparing these products with unstimulated pre-transplant donor and recipient T cells. Of the 20 to 25 intestinal transplant recipients enrolled in the cohort, one of whom was a retransplant, a few patients without pretransplant specimens were excluded. Donor T cell macrochimerism was defined as a peak of at least 4% donor T cells among recipient peripheral blood mononuclear cells. Rather than being sequenced by the commercial service, samples from a few later patients were sequenced in-house on an Illumina MiSeq and processed with MiXCR. Points the paper makes about the study in general: GvH clones were detected in recipient bone marrow, and some of these GvH clones were observed earlier in ileal mucosa or blood, consistent with an intestinal mucosal origin. In patients with donor T cell macrochimerism, the allografts had high GvH to HvG T cell clonal ratios. Early after transplant, declines in HvG clones were associated with peak levels of circulating GvH clones. Conclusions were limited by the relatively low number and heterogeneity of intestinal transplant patients.

In light of the paper, this sample's time point label describes: cells obtained before transplantation from donor or recipient. CD3+CD4+ and CD3+CD8+ populations were FACS-sorted from unstimulated pre-transplant donor and recipient cells taken from spleen or lymph nodes. The library relied on the immunoSEQ multiplex PCR assay. For most patients, genomic DNA was isolated with the Qiagen DNeasy Blood and Tissue Kit and shipped frozen to Adaptive Biotechnologies for TCR sequencing. Adaptive Biotechnologies carried out high-throughput TCR-beta CDR3 sequencing of genomic DNA for most patients. Concerning the study's data processing: Adaptive's ImmunoSEQ software supplied the TCR sequencing data for more than 15 patients, while MiXCR and VDJtools were used to process a few other patients. CD4 versus CD8 sorting errors were corrected by removing sequences found in both subsets at a frequency ratio below 5:1. CDR3 nucleotide sequences shared between donor and recipient were removed because the origin of such sequences could not be assigned. At least 2-fold expansion over unstimulated cells and a minimum CFSE-low frequency of 0.002% (template counts) or 0.001% (read counts) were required for clones to be classified as alloreactive. A clone was considered mappable if detected in the sequenced pre-transplant spleen, lymph node, or MLR CFSE-low populations of the donor or recipient. The cumulative frequency of alloreactive clones was calculated as a percentage of all sequences, weighted by copy number. This is the immuneACCESS table as TCRdb keeps it, with only in-frame sequences that have V and J called. A part of the clones is gone; compared with another copy, unresolved V genes explain less than half, and the rest is unexplained. For V, J and clone size, that table is used; D and trimming come from the DNA. In this sample the table shows tens of thousands of clones, roughly 89% of which occur a single time. Together, the top ten hold roughly 4% of the sample.

The CDR3 holds 16 amino acids from the cysteine to the valine. CDR3 DNA is the only sequence kept; it has 48 bases, read in frame from the first base. At the junction V is shortened by 9 bases and J by 3 bases; bases outside the gene matches: 17. CDR1 is given as MDHEN and CDR2 as SYDVKM, both from the germline V gene. This sequence was found in a human donor who was the organ donor for an intestinal transplant. The sequenced sample was unstimulated CD8+ T cells sorted from spleen or lymph node cells, obtained before transplant. The sequence links TRBV28 to TRBJ2-7; 7 central bases correspond to TRBD1. The CDR3: CASAPLRDSPLYEQYV. The nucleotide sequence reads TGTGCCAGTGCCCCTCTCCGGGACAGTCCCCTCTACGAGCAGTACGTC.